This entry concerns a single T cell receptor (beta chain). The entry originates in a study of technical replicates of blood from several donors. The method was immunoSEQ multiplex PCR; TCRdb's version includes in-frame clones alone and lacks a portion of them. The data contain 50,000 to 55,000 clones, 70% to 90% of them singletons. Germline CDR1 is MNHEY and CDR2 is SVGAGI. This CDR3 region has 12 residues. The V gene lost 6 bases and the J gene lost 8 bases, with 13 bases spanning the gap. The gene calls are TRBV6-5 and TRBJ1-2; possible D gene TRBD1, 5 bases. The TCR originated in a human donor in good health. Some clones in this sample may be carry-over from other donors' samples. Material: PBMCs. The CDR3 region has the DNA TGTGCCAGCAGGTTGGGACTCTGGGGCTACACCTTC. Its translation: CASRLGLWGYTF.